The 27 T cell receptor beta chains below come from one sample, sequenced in a study of identical twins. In TCRdb, the 5' RACE reads were re-called with MiXCR into one record per CDR3 protein. The sample records approximately 620,000 distinct CDR3 sequences, around 8.6% being singletons. These same records also appear under a second study, on yellow fever vaccine responses in identical twins.

The sequenced material came from PBMCs. The source of these receptors is a young woman in good health.

This clonotype has ten or more counts. The chain employs TRBV6-4 and TRBJ2-5; the D is unclear. Germline V CDR1 and CDR2: MRHNA, SNTAGT. Trimming removed 0 bases at V and 7 bases at J, with 12 bases between. The CDR3 is made up of 14 amino acids. CDR3 DNA sequence: TGTGCCAGCAGTGACTCGGGCCCGTTCGGGACCCAGTACTTC. Translation: CASSDSGPFGTQYF.

The chain employs TRBV5-1 and TRBJ1-1; maybe TRBD1 (6 bases). CDR1 SGHRS and CDR2 YFSETQ come from the germline V gene. V was trimmed by 10 bases and J by 0 bases, leaving 19 bases between them. The CDR3 contains 15 residues. CDR3 region: CASKSGANLNTEAFF. As DNA, the CDR3 is TGCGCCTCTAAGTCAGGGGCGAATCTGAACACTGAAGCTTTCTTT.

This sequence joins TRBV27 and TRBJ2-7; possible D gene TRBD2, 5 bases. In germline, CDR1 is MNHEY, CDR2 SMNVEV (reference sequence). This CDR3 has 14 residues. The V end was cut by 0 bases, the J end by 3 bases, with 9 bases between. The DNA of the CDR3 is TGTGCCAGCAGTTTATCCTCTGACTACTACGAGCAGTACTTC. This codes for CASSLSSDYYEQYF.

This clonotype showed up just a few times. The chain employs TRBV7-2 and TRBJ1-1; D gene ambiguous. CDR3 size: 15 residues. Germline V gene data show CDR1 as SGHTA and CDR2 as FQGNSA. Between the trimmed V and J ends, which lost 7 bases and 3 bases, there was a span of 18 bases. CDR3 nucleotide sequence: TGTGCCAGCAACAACGGATATGTCGGGGACACTGAAGCTTTCTTT. It codes for CASNNGYVGDTEAFF.

V gene TRBV6-5 combines with J gene TRBJ1-6; 7 bases are a match to TRBD1. The V gene's germline CDR1 is MNHEY and CDR2 SVGAGI. After removal of 0 bases from V and 7 bases from J, the junction contained 3 bases not matched to a gene. The CDR3 spans 15 residues. The CDR3: CASSYSTRGNSPLHF. CDR3 sequence (DNA): TGTGCCAGCAGTTACTCGACCAGGGGGAATTCACCCCTCCACTTT.

This chain uses TRBV6-5 with TRBJ2-3, with 8 nucleotides matching TRBD2. Germline assignment: CDR1 MNHEY and CDR2 SVGAGI. The CDR3 is 17 residues long. The V and J ends lost 0 bases and 3 bases, in that order; junction bases with no gene match: 8. CDR3 DNA sequence: TGTGCCAGCAGTTACTCGGGACTAGATCGGGGAACAGATACGCAGTATTTT. Amino acid sequence: CASSYSGLDRGTDTQYF.

The chain is built from TRBV7-8 and TRBJ1-1, with TRBD1 as a possible D gene (5 bases). V lost 4 bases and J 1 base, leaving 16 bases between the germline ends. The germline CDR1 and CDR2 sequences are SGHVS and FQNEAQ. The CDR3 has 16 amino acids. The CDR3 sequence: CASSSRQTSANTEAFF. The CDR3 bases are TGTGCCAGCAGCTCCCGACAGACTTCAGCGAACACTGAAGCTTTCTTT.

This clonotype was detected a few times. The chain has TRBV15 and TRBJ2-2; 7 bases map to TRBD2. The J segment lost 7 bases and the V segment lost 0 bases, leaving 14 bases of the junction unmatched. The germline V gene has CDR1 LNHNV and CDR2 YYDKDF (reference sequence). The CDR3 extends over 18 amino acids. CDR3: CATSRDLGRKKRGGELFF. The DNA for the CDR3 is TGTGCCACCAGCAGAGATCTTGGCAGGAAAAAGCGGGGCGGGGAGCTGTTTTTT.

The chain couples TRBV7-9 to TRBJ2-5, with 8 positions matching TRBD2. The CDR3 length is 16 residues. J gave up 2 bases and V 4 bases, and 9 bases lay outside the gene matches. Germline V gene data show CDR1 as SEHNR and CDR2 as FQNEAQ (reference sequence). The CDR3 loop reads CASSSRAGGLQETQYF. The CDR3 DNA reads TGTGCCAGCAGCTCGCGTGCGGGGGGTTTACAAGAGACCCAGTACTTC. The full variable domain, its missing parts supplied by reference TRBV7-9 and TRBJ2-5, is DTGVSQNPRHKITKRGQNVTFRCDPISEHNRLYWYRQTLGQGPEFLTYFQNEAQLEKSRLLSDRFSAERPKGSFSTLEIQRTEQGDSAMYLCASSSRAGGLQETQYFGPGTRLLVL.

There are many counts of this clonotype. V is TRBV12-3 or TRBV12-4 and J is TRBJ1-2; TRBD1 matches 7 bases. The trim removed 3 bases at V and 7 bases at J, leaving 2 bases unmatched. The CDR3 contains 12 residues. The DNA for the CDR3 is TGTGCCAGCAGTTTCCCAGGGGGTGGCTACACCTTC. Its protein product is CASSFPGGGYTF.

This clonotype was counted ten times or more. The chain has TRBV7-9 and TRBJ2-3; D is unclear. The germline CDR1 and CDR2 sequences are SEHNR and FQNEAQ (reference sequence). Between the trimmed V and J ends, which lost 8 bases and 1 base, there was a span of 19 bases. The CDR3 consists of 16 residues. The CDR3 DNA sequence: TGTGCCAGCGCCTTGGTGTCGTCGTTCGGCACAGATACGCAGTATTTT. This encodes CASALVSSFGTDTQYF.

This clonotype came up many times. This chain uses TRBV28 with TRBJ2-2, with TRBD2 matching 7 bases. Germline V gene sequence: CDR1 MDHEN, CDR2 SYDVKM. The CDR3 spans 13 residues. The CDR3 sequence: CASGRGVPGELFF. In DNA, the CDR3 is TGTGCAAGCGGCCGGGGGGTCCCCGGGGAGCTGTTTTTT.

This clonotype was detected many times. The rearrangement joins TRBV7-2 to TRBJ2-2; perhaps TRBD1 as D (5 bases). CDR3 length: 15 residues. Trimming stripped 8 bases from V and 4 bases from J, with 17 bases between. Germline V gene data show CDR1 as SGHTA and CDR2 as FQGNSA. The CDR3 DNA follows: TGTGCCAGCCAGGTTTCAGGGCTGGGCACCGGGGAGCTGTTTTTT. Translated: CASQVSGLGTGELFF.

This chain uses TRBV6-1 with TRBJ2-1; 8 positions match TRBD2. V trimming: 2 bases; J trimming: 6 bases; junction bases outside the gene matches: 6. Germline V gene lookup returns CDR1 MNHNS and CDR2 SASEGT. This CDR3 region has 15 residues. The CDR3 loop reads CASSEPGGLVNEQFF. Written as DNA, the CDR3 is TGTGCCAGCAGTGAACCGGGGGGGCTAGTCAATGAGCAGTTCTTC.

The rearrangement joins TRBV6-5 to TRBJ1-6, with 8 bases identical to TRBD1. The CDR3 totals 16 residues. Germline CDR1 MNHEY, CDR2 SVGAGI. Trimming removed 2 bases from V and 10 bases from J; junction bases left unmatched: 10. CDR3 region: CASSYARQGAGSPLHF. The DNA of the CDR3 is TGTGCCAGCAGTTACGCCCGCCAGGGGGCAGGGTCACCCCTCCACTTT.

The chain carries TRBV28 and TRBJ1-2, with 9 bases identical to TRBD1. From germline, CDR1 is MDHEN and CDR2 SYDVKM. The V and J ends lost 3 bases and 4 bases, in that order; junction bases with no gene match: 3. CDR3 size: 14 residues. CDR3 in amino acids: CASSFLGQGYGYTF. Here the CDR3 DNA reads TGTGCCAGCAGTTTTTTGGGACAGGGCTATGGCTACACCTTC.

This clonotype was recorded a few times. The CDR3 reads CSANGRESTGELFF. CDR3 in DNA: TGCAGTGCTAACGGGAGAGAGAGCACCGGGGAGCTGTTTTTT. This sequence joins TRBV20-1 and TRBJ2-2; D is possibly TRBD2 (6 bases). V was cut by 4 bases and J by 4 bases, with 13 bases left in between. Germline assignment: CDR1 DFQATT and CDR2 SNEGSKA (reference sequence). The CDR3 is 14 residues long.

This clonotype was seen ten or more times. The chain has TRBV12-3 or TRBV12-4 and TRBJ1-5; TRBD1 matches 11 bases. Losses at the gene ends were 6 bases for V and 9 bases for J; bases not matched to a gene: 10. This CDR3 has 15 amino acids. The CDR3 spells CASRLGQGDFWPQHF. The CDR3 bases are TGTGCCAGCAGGTTGGGACAGGGGGATTTTTGGCCCCAGCATTTT.

This clonotype was detected a few times. The CDR3 protein is CASRNSQGLRTDTQYF. The DNA for the CDR3 is TGTGCCAGCAGAAACAGTCAGGGCCTCCGCACAGATACGCAGTATTTT. The chain has TRBV7-2 and TRBJ2-3; TRBD1 might be the D (5 bases). There are 16 residues in the CDR3. Germline loops: CDR1 SGHTA, CDR2 FQGNSA. V lost 6 bases and J lost 1, with 17 bases in between.

This rearrangement joins TRBV29-1 to TRBJ2-5; TRBD2 matches at 11 bases. The CDR3 extends over 13 amino acids. CDR1 is SQVTM and CDR2 is ANQGSEA in the germline V gene. The junction had 6 bases not matched to a gene; V was cut back by 7 bases and J by 5 bases. In DNA, the CDR3 is TGCAGCGGTAGCGGGGGGGCCTTGGAGACCCAGTACTTC. This sequence encodes CSGSGGALETQYF. The variable domain in full, completed from reference TRBV29-1 and TRBJ2-5, reads SAVISQKPSRDICQRGTSLTIQCQVDSQVTMMFWYRQQPGQSLTLIATANQGSEATYESGFVIDKFPISRPNLTFSTLTVSNMSPEDSSIYLCSGSGGALETQYFGPGTRLLVL.

The V and J genes are TRBV29-1 and TRBJ2-2; TRBD2 matches 10 bases. CDR3 length: 14 residues. The ends lost 5 bases at V and 2 bases at J; junction bases unmatched: 2. Germline V lookup: CDR1 SQVTM, CDR2 ANQGSEA. The CDR3 DNA sequence: TGCAGCGTTCTAGCGGGGGCCAACACCGGGGAGCTGTTTTTT. Its protein is CSVLAGANTGELFF.

For this clonotype: This may arise from a read error, as a much more abundant clone is one base away. The V gene is TRBV4-2, the J gene TRBJ2-2; no firm D call. Germline CDR1 is LGHNA and CDR2 is YNFKEQ. The CDR3 has 15 residues. V shed 4 bases and J shed 4 bases, with 13 bases lying between them. Here the CDR3 DNA reads TGTGCCAGCAGCCTTGAGACCAAGAGCACCGGGGAGCTGTTTTTT. Amino acids: CASSLETKSTGELFF.

This clonotype turned up a few times. V gene TRBV7-9 combines with J gene TRBJ1-3; 7 nucleotides align to TRBD1. The CDR3 is 16 residues long. Losses at the gene ends were 5 bases for V and 1 base for J; bases not matched to a gene: 8. Germline V gene lookup returns CDR1 SEHNR and CDR2 FQNEAQ (reference sequence). The CDR3 coding sequence is TGTGCCAGCAGCCAAACGCCAGGGGGATCTGGAAACACCATATATTTT. Protein: CASSQTPGGSGNTIYF. The variable domain in full, with the rest retrieved from reference TRBV7-9 and TRBJ1-3, is DTGVSQNPRHKITKRGQNVTFRCDPISEHNRLYWYRQTLGQGPEFLTYFQNEAQLEKSRLLSDRFSAERPKGSFSTLEIQRTEQGDSAMYLCASSQTPGGSGNTIYFGEGSWLTVV.

CDR3 in DNA: TGCAGTGCTGGATCCCGTCGACAGACTCAAGAGACCCAGTACTTC. It specifies CSAGSRRQTQETQYF. The V and J genes are TRBV20-1 and TRBJ2-5, with D possibly TRBD1 on 5 matching bases. The CDR3 loop spans 15 amino acids. From germline, CDR1 is DFQATT and CDR2 SNEGSKA (reference sequence). V was shortened by 5 bases and J by 2 bases, with 18 bases between the two germline ends.

This clonotype has a count of ten or more. This rearrangement joins TRBV7-9 to TRBJ1-1; TRBD1 is a possible D gene (6 bases). Looked up from germline, CDR1 is SEHNR and CDR2 is FQNEAQ (reference sequence). V lost 2 bases and J 4 bases, leaving 8 bases between the germline ends. There are 13 residues in the CDR3. The CDR3 DNA is TGTGCCAGCAGCTTATCAGGGGCCACTGAAGCTTTCTTT. This gives the protein CASSLSGATEAFF.

This clonotype was seen more than once but under ten times. This chain joins TRBV7-2 and TRBJ2-3, with a possible D match to TRBD1 (5 bases). Trimming shortened V by 4 bases and J by 0 bases, and 14 bases separated the two germline ends. The germline V gene has CDR1 SGHTA and CDR2 FQGNSA. The CDR3 is made up of 16 amino acids. CDR3 nucleotide sequence: TGTGCCAGCAGCTCCCCTAAGGGGAAAAGCACAGATACGCAGTATTTT. Its protein product is CASSSPKGKSTDTQYF.

The chain joins TRBV10-3 to TRBJ2-7; D might be TRBD1 or TRBD2, each matching 5 bases. This CDR3 contains 14 residues. V was cut by 6 bases and J by 7 bases, with 19 bases left in between. Looked up from germline, CDR1 is ENHRY and CDR2 is SYGVKD. The CDR3 DNA is TGTGCCATCAGGGTCGGACTCTTAGAGGGGGAGCAGTACTTC. It translates to CAIRVGLLEGEQYF.